This T cell receptor (beta chain) was sequenced for a study of blood T cell dynamics during melanoma immunotherapy. This clone has just a few counts. Indicated time point: week 3, after first cycle of checkpoint inhibitor. One draw preceded checkpoint blockade; another followed its first cycle at week 3. Profiling relied on immunoSEQ multiplex PCR, and the TCRdb table lists in-frame clones only, not all of them. The table has a few thousand clones, roughly 90% seen once. This CDR3 comprises 18 residues. The J segment lost 0 bases and the V segment lost 3 bases, leaving 12 bases of the junction unmatched. The germline gives CDR1 SGHNT, CDR2 YENEEA.

The receptor's source is a human donor with melanoma. This rearrangement joins TRBV11-3 to TRBJ2-7; 9 bases are shared with TRBD1. The material was blood, obtained from a patient treated with checkpoint blockade. This CDR3 reads CASSFGMNRGPSSYEQYF. In DNA, the CDR3 is TGTGCCAGCAGCTTCGGAATGAACAGGGGGCCAAGCTCCTACGAGCAGTACTTC.